This T cell receptor beta chain is from a study of T cell responses to AZD1222 COVID-19 vaccine (dated by TCRdb to the early 2020s). For context, the study as a whole: TCR sequencing covered some 250 trial participants: about 210 given two doses of AZD1222 and approximately 25 given two doses of MenACWY control vaccine. Trial participants were enrolled by age into subgroups of 18-55, 56-69 and 70-plus years, and around 150, 28 and 57 TCR-sequenced participants, respectively, were included in these subgroups. Overall results and qualifications from the work: Participants were mostly white British, with more females than males. The authors suggested clonal diversity may have been underestimated. Vaccine-associated CD4 TCRs spanned the whole spike protein, with dominant responses in regions 160-218 and 743-854. Nearly half of unique spike-specific TCRs reportedly recognized epitopes outside regions mutated in the B.1.351 and B.1.1.7 variants. Because no samples from the day 14 peak response were available, repertoires could be characterized only after the peak T cell response. Conclusions about previously exposed vaccinees were limited because only five to seven AZD1222 recipients were SARS-CoV-2 seropositive at baseline. The 56-69-year group was small, and its depth increase did not reach significance, likely because of low power. Spike-specific TCR breadth and depth rose significantly after two AZD1222 doses compared with day 0 and with MenACWY recipients.

The CDR3 regions of human TCRbeta chains were analyzed by immunosequencing. For the original study's pipeline: TCRs in the repertoires were compared against a reference library of SARS-CoV-2-specific TCRs that had been generated with the MIRA antigen-specificity platform. Breadth was defined as the fraction of unique TCRs that were SARS-CoV-2-associated. Depth was defined as the fraction of total T cells that were SARS-CoV-2-associated. Each spike-specific TCR was assigned to its reactive spike region and to a CD4 or CD8 class using the MIRA data. Log10-transformed breadth and depth values were compared by one-way ANOVA with Sidak's multiple comparisons tests. This is the immuneACCESS table as TCRdb keeps it, with only in-frame sequences that have V and J called. A part of the clones is gone; compared with another copy, unresolved V genes explain less than half, and the rest is unexplained. Clonal size and the V and J genes are those of that table, whereas D and trimming came from the DNA. In all, the sample holds about 200,000 clones, and 91% of those were seen once. Jointly, the top ten make up approximately 3.7% of the sample.

The cysteine opens and the phenylalanine closes a CDR3 of 15 amino acids. Only CDR3 DNA remains: 45 bases, in frame from the first base. The junction shows trimming of 5 bases on V and 2 bases on J, plus 16 bases between the germline ends. As encoded in the germline V gene, CDR1 is SGHAT while CDR2 is FQNNGV. Comment on this clone: Its recognized antigen is unknown. Qualities for individual bases were not recorded, and no much larger clone is one base off.

This sample's time point label indicates: about 28 days (+/-7) after the second vaccine dose. AZD1222 recipients whose second dose came at about 4 weeks and those whose second dose came at about 12 weeks were combined into one group, since spike-specific TCR depth and breadth did not differ between the two schedules. Samples from vaccinated people were obtained from the UK trials COV001 and COV002, which included a single-blind randomized controlled phase 2/3 trial of AZD1222 (ChAdOx1 nCoV-19) in healthy adults. For TCRbeta chain sequencing, PBMC samples from trial participants were taken at day 0 and at day 28 after the second dose.

This sequence uses TRBV11-2 and TRBJ2-7; tentative D gene TRBD1, with 5 bases matching. The material sequenced was peripheral blood, taken 28 days after the second AZD1222 dose. This TCR was recovered from an adult who received the AZD1222 COVID-19 vaccine. CDR3 region: CASSPALGRAYEQYF. The nucleotide sequence reads as follows: TGTGCCAGCAGCCCGGCCCTCGGCAGGGCCTACGAGCAGTACTTC.